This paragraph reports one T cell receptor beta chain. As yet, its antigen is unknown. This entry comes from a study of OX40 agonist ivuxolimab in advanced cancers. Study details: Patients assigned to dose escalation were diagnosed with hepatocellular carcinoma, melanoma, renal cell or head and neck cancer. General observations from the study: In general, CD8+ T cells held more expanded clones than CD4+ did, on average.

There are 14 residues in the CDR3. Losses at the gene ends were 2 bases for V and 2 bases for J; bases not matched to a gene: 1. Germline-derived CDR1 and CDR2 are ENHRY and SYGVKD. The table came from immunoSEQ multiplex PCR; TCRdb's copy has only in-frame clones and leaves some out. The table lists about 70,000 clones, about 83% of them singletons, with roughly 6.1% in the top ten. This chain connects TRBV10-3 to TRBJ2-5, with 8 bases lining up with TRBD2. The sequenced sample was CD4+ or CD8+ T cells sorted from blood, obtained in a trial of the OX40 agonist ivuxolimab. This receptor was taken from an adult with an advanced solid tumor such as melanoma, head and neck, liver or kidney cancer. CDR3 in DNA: TGTGCCATCAGTGAGACTAGCGGACAAGAGACCCAGTACTTC. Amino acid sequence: CAISETSGQETQYF.